This record covers a single TCR beta chain. The method was immunoSEQ multiplex PCR; TCRdb's version includes in-frame clones alone and lacks a portion of them. The table shows some 360,000 clones, with about 90% occurring only once. Trimming removed 2 bases from V and 7 bases from J; junction bases left unmatched: 3. CDR3 length equals 14 residues. Germline V gives CDR1 LGHDT, CDR2 YNNKEL (reference sequence). The data originate from a study of blood T cell repertoires in COVID-19. On the study more broadly: Some COVID-19 samples were acute and others convalescent; all came from the United States, Italy and Spain. Sample material is recorded as cDNA or gDNA derived from T cells, B-cell-depleted T cells, or PBMCs.

Seattle-derived patients entered the study during active infection and were followed longitudinally. The V gene is TRBV3-1 (or the pseudogene TRBV3-2), the J gene TRBJ1-4, with 8 bases matching TRBD1. What was sequenced was peripheral blood. The clonotype originates from a woman aged 60 to 75 with COVID-19, enrolled during active disease. The CDR3 DNA reads as TGTGCCAGCAGCCAAATGACAGGGGCTGAAAAACTGTTTTTT. Amino acids: CASSQMTGAEKLFF.